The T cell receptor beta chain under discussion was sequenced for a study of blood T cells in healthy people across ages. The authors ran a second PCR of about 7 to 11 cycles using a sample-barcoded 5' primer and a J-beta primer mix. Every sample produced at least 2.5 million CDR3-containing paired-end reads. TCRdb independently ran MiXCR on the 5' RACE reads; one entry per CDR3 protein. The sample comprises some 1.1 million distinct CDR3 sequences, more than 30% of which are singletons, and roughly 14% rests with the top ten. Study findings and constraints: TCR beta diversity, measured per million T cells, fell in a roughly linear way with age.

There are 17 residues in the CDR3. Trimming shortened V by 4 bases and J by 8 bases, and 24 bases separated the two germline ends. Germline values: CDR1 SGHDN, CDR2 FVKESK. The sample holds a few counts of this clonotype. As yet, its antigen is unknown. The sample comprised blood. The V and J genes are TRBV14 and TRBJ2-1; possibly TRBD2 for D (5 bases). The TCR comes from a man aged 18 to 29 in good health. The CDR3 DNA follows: TGTGCCAGCAGCCCCCCAACGGGGAGCCTACCTGGCGATGAGCAGTTCTTC. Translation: CASSPPTGSLPGDEQFF.